This T cell receptor (beta chain) was sequenced in a study of cytomegalovirus exposure and HLA in healthy donors. Study summary: The roughly 130 validation repertoires used the same platform as the roughly 670 first-cohort repertoires, a later analysis reported.

The assay was immunoSEQ multiplex PCR, and TCRdb's table has in-frame clones only and misses some. The sample has approximately 220,000 clones, about 87% seen once. The V and J ends lost 4 bases and 4 bases, in that order; junction bases with no gene match: 9. Per the germline V gene, CDR1 is MNHNS and CDR2 is SASEGT. The CDR3 sequence is 16 residues long. Details on this clone: The antigen is unknown.

Study observations and caveats: Investigators reported some 150 TCR beta chains as tied to cytomegalovirus. The classifier reportedly diagnosed cytomegalovirus status with high sensitivity and specificity.

The sequence was obtained from a man between 18 and 29 years old in good health and CMV-seronegative. The chain is built from TRBV6-1 and TRBJ2-1; 8 bases agree with TRBD1. Sequenced input: PBMCs. CDR3 bases: TGTGCCAGCAGTGGTGGGACAGGAACACAATACAATGAGCAGTTCTTC. Amino acids: CASSGGTGTQYNEQFF.